The 31 T cell receptor beta chains below come from one sample, sequenced in a study of cytomegalovirus exposure and HLA in healthy donors. With 60 Vbeta and 13 Jbeta primers, the PCR was carried out. Assay used: immunoSEQ multiplex PCR; TCRdb lists only in-frame clones, some missing. The table lists roughly 120,000 clones, 80% of them singletons. The specimen was PBMCs. Receptors were obtained from a female donor in good health and CMV-seropositive.

This chain connects TRBV29-1 to TRBJ1-1; D possibly corresponds to TRBD1 (5 bases). The V end lost 3 bases, the J end lost 4 bases, and 18 bases lay between the germline ends. The CDR3 loop spans 15 amino acids. Germline V gene lookup returns CDR1 SQVTM and CDR2 ANQGSEA. CDR3 sequence: CSVDGIGSGGTEAFF. Here the CDR3 DNA reads TGCAGCGTTGACGGAATAGGGTCCGGGGGCACTGAAGCTTTCTTT.

This chain uses TRBV21-1 with TRBJ2-5; TRBD2, the table's D call, was not compared with the DNA. The better agreement between TRBJ2-7 and the DNA end casts doubt on the J call. TRBV21-1 is given as a pseudogene. The CDR3 consists of 11 residues. Written as DNA, the CDR3 is TGTGCCAGCAGCAAAGTTTACGAGCAGTACTTC. Encoded protein: CASSKVYEQYF.

J is TRBJ1-1 and V is TRBV6-6; 9 bases are a match to TRBD1. Germline-derived CDR1 and CDR2 are MNHNY and SVGAGI (reference sequence). V was clipped by 6 bases and J by 1 base; unmatched bases: 9. The CDR3 runs 16 residues. CDR3 region: CASRAGTGSRNTEAFF. In nucleotides, the CDR3 is TGTGCCAGCAGGGCCGGGACAGGGTCTAGGAACACTGAAGCTTTCTTT.

Comments on this clone: This sample includes further DNA sequences coding for the same CDR3. This chain joins TRBV7-3 and TRBJ2-3; D might be TRBD2 (6 bases). The CDR3 runs 12 residues. Trimming took 4 bases from V and 7 from J, leaving 9 bases between them. The V gene's germline CDR1 is SGHTA and CDR2 FQGTGA. The CDR3 region is CASSSSGYTQYF. CDR3 nucleotides: TGTGCCAGCAGCTCGAGCGGGTATACGCAGTATTTT.

The chain is built from TRBV21-1 and TRBJ1-6; the table calls TRBD1, which could not be checked here. TRBV21-1 is given as a pseudogene. This CDR3 comprises 15 residues. CDR3 sequence: CASSRAPPFNSPLHF. The CDR3 DNA reads as TGTGCCAGCAGCAGGGCCCCCCCCTTCAATTCACCCCTCCACTTT.

J is TRBJ1-3 and V is TRBV4-1; TRBD1 agrees at 9 bases. CDR3 length: 18 amino acids. With V trimmed by 0 bases and J by 8 bases, 14 bases remained unmatched. The germline CDR1 and CDR2 sequences are MGHRA and YSYEKL. Written as DNA, the CDR3 is TGCGCCAGCAGCCAAGAAAAAATGACAGGGGGACCGCGGGACACCATATATTTT. Its protein product is CASSQEKMTGGPRDTIYF.

This chain joins TRBV19 and TRBJ1-1; D unresolved. The germline CDR1 and CDR2 sequences are LNHDA and SQIVND (reference sequence). This CDR3 is 18 amino acids long. V was shortened by 2 bases and J by 0 bases, with 19 bases between the two germline ends. In DNA form, the CDR3 reads TGTGCCAGTAGTATACTGTACGGAGATACGTCGATGAACACTGAAGCTTTCTTT. Its protein product is CASSILYGDTSMNTEAFF.

V usage is TRBV5-6 and J usage is TRBJ1-6, with D possibly being TRBD1 (5 bases). Germline V gene sequence: CDR1 SGHDT, CDR2 YYEEEE. The CDR3 totals 13 residues. The V gene lost 5 bases and the J gene lost 14 bases, with 17 bases spanning the gap. DNA for the CDR3: TGTGCCAGCAGTCCGGGGGGGAGCGTTACCCTCCACTTT. It codes for CASSPGGSVTLHF.

V usage is TRBV5-4 and J usage is TRBJ2-5, with 11 bases fitting TRBD1. Germline V gives CDR1 SGHNT, CDR2 YYREEE (reference sequence). The CDR3 is 15 residues long. The V segment lost 5 bases and the J segment 5 bases; nucleotides outside the gene matches: 8. CDR3 sequence (DNA): TGTGCCAGCAGAAAGGACAGGGGGCTAGGGGAGACCCAGTACTTC. This gives the protein CASRKDRGLGETQYF.

The rearrangement joins TRBV5-1 to TRBJ2-2, with D uncertain. CDR3 length: 13 residues. The V end was cut by 7 bases, the J end by 0 bases, with 7 bases between. CDR1 is SGHRS, CDR2 YFSETQ, per germline. CDR3 coding DNA: TGCGCCAGCCAGTTTACGAACACCGGGGAGCTGTTTTTT. It encodes CASQFTNTGELFF.

This clone appeared a single time. The V call is TRBV4-1, the J call TRBJ2-2; weak D call: TRBD2 (7 bases). V lost 5 bases and J 4 bases, leaving 20 bases between the germline ends. Germline CDR1 reads MGHRA; CDR2 reads YSYEKL. CDR3 length: 17 residues. The CDR3: CASSARVGGQSTGELFF. The CDR3 DNA reads TGCGCCAGCAGCGCGCGGGTGGGGGGGCAGAGCACCGGGGAGCTGTTTTTT.

The rearrangement links TRBV5-4 to TRBJ1-5, with D perhaps TRBD1 (6 bases). This CDR3 comprises 13 residues. Looked up from germline, CDR1 is SGHNT and CDR2 is YYREEE (reference sequence). Trimming removed 7 bases from V and 7 bases from J, with 15 bases in between. The CDR3, as DNA: TGTGCCAGCGGTACAGGGCTGGGACAGCCCCAGCATTTT. Its protein product is CASGTGLGQPQHF.

The chain carries TRBV5-1 and TRBJ2-5, with 9 bases matching TRBD2. Looked up from germline, CDR1 is SGHRS and CDR2 is YFSETQ. V was clipped by 2 bases and J by 3 bases; unmatched bases: 5. This CDR3 has 15 residues. The CDR3 loop is CASSFERGAEETQYF. CDR3 sequence (DNA): TGCGCCAGCAGCTTCGAGCGGGGGGCCGAAGAGACCCAGTACTTC.

This chain connects TRBV29-1 to TRBJ1-2; perhaps TRBD1 as D (5 bases). The germline V gene has CDR1 SQVTM and CDR2 ANQGSEA. Trimming shortened V by 4 bases and J by 6 bases, and 12 bases separated the two germline ends. This CDR3 comprises 12 residues. The CDR3 nucleotides read TGCAGCGTTGTCAGGGCGGAAGATGGCTACACCTTC. Residues: CSVVRAEDGYTF. The full variable domain, with the rest looked up from reference TRBV29-1 and TRBJ1-2, is SAVISQKPSRDICQRGTSLTIQCQVDSQVTMMFWYRQQPGQSLTLIATANQGSEATYESGFVIDKFPISRPNLTFSTLTVSNMSPEDSSIYLCSVVRAEDGYTFGSGTRLTVV.

The chain employs TRBV13 and TRBJ2-3; D is uncertain. The CDR3 runs 14 residues. CDR1 and CDR2 from the germline V gene are PRHDT and FYEKMQ (reference sequence). V was trimmed by 7 bases and J by 4 bases, leaving 15 bases between them. For the CDR3, the DNA is TGTGCCAGCAACGAGGCCGGGTCGGCAGATACGCAGTATTTT. Translating gives CASNEAGSADTQYF.

The chain combines TRBV6-1 with TRBJ2-7; weak D call: TRBD2 (6 bases). V was pared by 2 bases and J by 2 bases, with 13 bases between. CDR3 size: 15 residues. CDR1 is MNHNS and CDR2 is SASEGT in the germline V gene. As DNA, the CDR3 is TGTGCCAGCAGTGAATGGGGGGTCCTACCCTACGAGCAGTACTTC. Its protein is CASSEWGVLPYEQYF.

This clone was counted a single time. The identical CDR3 is also encoded by other nucleotide sequences in the sample. The V and J genes are TRBV30 and TRBJ1-5, with D hard to call. V was trimmed by 1 base and J by 1 base, leaving 5 bases between them. Per the germline V gene, CDR1 is GTSNPN and CDR2 is SVGIG (reference sequence). The CDR3 is 13 amino acids. Here the CDR3 reads CAWSAGSNQPQHF. CDR3 in DNA: TGTGCCTGGAGTGCGGGGAGCAATCAGCCCCAGCATTTT.

The J gene is TRBJ1-2, the V gene TRBV28; D call uncertain. Trimming shortened V by 2 bases and J by 2 bases, and 12 bases separated the two germline ends. This CDR3 has 15 amino acids. Per germline, CDR1 MDHEN and CDR2 SYDVKM. The CDR3 here is CASSLGMRANYGYTF. The CDR3 DNA reads as TGTGCCAGCAGTTTAGGTATGAGGGCGAACTATGGCTACACCTTC.

The chain uses TRBV7-2 and TRBJ2-1, with 10 bases identical to TRBD2. Looked up from germline, CDR1 is SGHTA and CDR2 is FQGNSA. The CDR3 loop spans 15 amino acids. Trimming cost V 6 bases and J 10 bases; bases outside gene matches: 12. Here the CDR3 reads CASSDSGGVFIEQFF. The CDR3 DNA sequence: TGTGCCAGCAGTGACAGCGGGGGGGTATTTATAGAGCAGTTCTTC.

This clone turned up a few times. This rearrangement joins TRBV15 to TRBJ1-1; D perhaps matches TRBD1 (6 bases). The V gene lost 1 base and the J gene lost 3 bases, with 12 bases spanning the gap. The germline CDR1 and CDR2 sequences are LNHNV and YYDKDF (reference sequence). The CDR3 is 15 residues long. The CDR3 DNA is TGTGCCACCAGCAGAGTGCAGGGGTTTGACACTGAAGCTTTCTTT. It is translated as CATSRVQGFDTEAFF. Looking up the rest from reference TRBV15 and TRBJ1-1 gives the full variable domain: DAMVIQNPRYQVTQFGKPVTLSCSQTLNHNVMYWYQQKSSQAPKLLFHYYDKDFNNEADTPDNFQSRRPNTSFCFLDIRSPGLGDTAMYLCATSRVQGFDTEAFFGQGTRLTVV.

This chain joins TRBV6-5 and TRBJ1-5, with 7 nucleotides matching TRBD1. Germline V gene lookup returns CDR1 MNHEY and CDR2 SVGAGI. Trimming at V came to 6 bases and at J to 1 base, leaving 6 bases not matched to a gene. This CDR3 comprises 15 residues. CDR3 amino acids: CASRDREESNQPQHF. CDR3 nucleotide sequence: TGTGCCAGCAGAGACAGGGAGGAAAGCAATCAGCCCCAGCATTTT.

The chain couples TRBV9 to TRBJ1-2, with D possibly TRBD1 on 5 matching bases. From germline, CDR1 is SGDLS and CDR2 YYNGEE. The CDR3 is 13 amino acids. V lost 10 bases, J lost 8 bases, and 21 bases lay in between. For the CDR3, the DNA is TGTGCCTCAAGACCATCCTCGGGGGAGGGCTACACCTTC. As protein: CASRPSSGEGYTF. Combining the CDR3 with reference TRBV9 and TRBJ1-2 gives the whole variable domain DSGVTQTPKHLITATGQRVTLRCSPRSGDLSVYWYQQSLDQGLQFLIQYYNGEERAKGNILERFSAQQFPDLHSELNLSSLELGDSALYFCASRPSSGEGYTFGSGTRLTVV.

In regard to this clone: Other DNA sequences within the sample encode an identical CDR3. The rearrangement joins TRBV6-5 to TRBJ2-7; 8 nucleotides align to TRBD1. Germline CDR1 is MNHEY and CDR2 is SVGAGI. Trimming removed 0 bases from V and 2 bases from J; junction bases left unmatched: 3. The CDR3 has 15 residues. The DNA for the CDR3 is TGTGCCAGCAGTTACTCTCTACAGGGGGCCTACGAGCAGTACTTC. It specifies CASSYSLQGAYEQYF.

The chain carries TRBV9 and TRBJ2-1; 13 bases align to TRBD2. Germline CDR1 is SGDLS and CDR2 is YYNGEE. The CDR3 runs to 18 residues. Trimming removed 4 bases from V and 2 bases from J; junction bases left unmatched: 9. CDR3 bases: TGTGCCAGCAGCCCCGGACTAGCGGGGGCTCAACCCTACAATGAGCAGTTCTTC. Translated, it gives CASSPGLAGAQPYNEQFF.

Here the CDR3 reads CASSSRDRAWNEQFF. In DNA, the CDR3 is TGTGCCAGCAGCTCCCGGGACAGGGCCTGGAATGAGCAGTTCTTC. V and J are TRBV5-4 and TRBJ2-1; TRBD1 matches 9 bases. CDR3 length: 15 residues. The ends lost 3 bases at V and 7 bases at J; junction bases unmatched: 8. CDR1 and CDR2 from the germline V gene are SGHNT and YYREEE (reference sequence). The full variable domain, in which reference TRBV5-4 and TRBJ2-1 provide the parts outside the CDR3, is ETGVTQSPTHLIKTRGQQVTLRCSSQSGHNTVSWYQQALGQGPQFIFQYYREEENGRGNFPPRFSGLQFPNYSSELNVNALELDDSALYLCASSSRDRAWNEQFFGPGTRLTVL.

The chain has TRBV9 and TRBJ1-4, with 11 bases that match TRBD1. There are 15 residues in the CDR3. Germline V gene data show CDR1 as SGDLS and CDR2 as YYNGEE. The V and J ends lost 7 bases and 8 bases, in that order; junction bases with no gene match: 10. As DNA, the CDR3 is TGTGCCAGCTTCCCCCCCGGGACAGGGGGAGAAAAACTGTTTTTT. It codes for CASFPPGTGGEKLFF.

This sequence joins TRBV4-3 and TRBJ1-2, with D perhaps TRBD1 (5 bases). V lost 0 bases to trimming and J lost 2 bases, with 22 bases between them. The germline V gene has CDR1 LGHNA and CDR2 YSLEER. CDR3 size: 19 residues. The CDR3 spells CASSQEGVFQSPLNYGYTF. The CDR3 DNA follows: TGCGCCAGCAGCCAAGAAGGGGTTTTTCAGAGTCCCCTGAACTATGGCTACACCTTC.

V and J are TRBV2 and TRBJ1-6, with no clear D. Germline V gene sequence: CDR1 SNHLY, CDR2 FYNNEI. The CDR3 spans 15 residues. V dropped 7 bases and J dropped 9 bases, with 19 bases sitting between them. The CDR3 protein is CASTPARVSSSPLHF. For the CDR3, the DNA is TGTGCCAGCACCCCGGCCCGGGTTAGCAGTTCACCCCTCCACTTT.

The chain joins TRBV30 to TRBJ2-5; 7 bases agree with TRBD1. Trimming removed 4 bases from V and 2 bases from J; junction bases left unmatched: 4. CDR1 is GTSNPN, CDR2 SVGIG, per germline (reference sequence). The CDR3 runs 13 residues. The CDR3 DNA sequence: TGTGCCTGGAAGGGGGCAGCACAAGAGACCCAGTACTTC. It is translated as CAWKGAAQETQYF.

The gene calls are TRBV18 and TRBJ1-1; maybe TRBD1 (6 bases). Germline V CDR1 and CDR2: KGHSH, LQKENI. V was shortened by 3 bases and J by 3 bases, with 14 bases between the two germline ends. The CDR3 totals 15 residues. The DNA of the CDR3 is TGTGCCAGCTCACCTTTCAGGGGTATGGACACTGAAGCTTTCTTT. Its translation is CASSPFRGMDTEAFF.

The chain is built from TRBV4-3 and TRBJ2-7, with D uncertain. Trimming removed 1 base from V and 5 bases from J, with 9 bases in between. The germline CDR1 and CDR2 sequences are LGHNA and YSLEER. CDR3 length equals 13 residues. The CDR3 nucleotides are TGCGCCAGCAGCCAAGCCCGCGGCCACGAGCAGTACTTC. Translated, it gives CASSQARGHEQYF.